One sample yielded the 27 T cell receptor beta chains listed below, sequenced in a study of blood T cells in healthy people across ages. A J-beta primer mix and a sample-barcoded 5' primer were used in a second PCR of about 6 to 12 cycles. Each CDR3 protein is one row after TCRdb ran MiXCR on the 5' RACE reads. The data contain around 870,000 distinct CDR3 sequences, under 35% of them seen just once; the ten biggest clones take up 15% to 20%. The sequenced material came from blood. Receptors originate from a woman of 80 years or more in good health.

A few counts support this clonotype. The J gene is TRBJ1-2, the V gene TRBV24-1; TRBD1 aligns across 10 bases. The CDR3 is made up of 18 amino acids. Trimming removed 1 base from V and 2 bases from J; junction bases left unmatched: 9. Germline lookup yields CDR1 KGHDR and CDR2 SFDVKD. DNA for the CDR3: TGTGCCACCAGTGATTTCCGGGACAGGGGAAAGGGGAACTATGGCTACACCTTC. The encoded protein is CATSDFRDRGKGNYGYTF.

Details on this clonotype: One base away lies a much larger clone, so this may be a sequencing read error. V is TRBV5-1 and J is TRBJ2-3; TRBD2 might be the D (5 bases). The CDR3 is 14 amino acids. V lost 1 base, J lost 6 bases, and 12 bases lay in between. In germline, CDR1 is SGHRS, CDR2 YFSETQ. CDR3 residues: CASSLSLGVDTQYF. The CDR3 bases are TGCGCCAGCAGCTTGTCGCTCGGGGTTGATACGCAGTATTTT.

About this clonotype itself: A read error may be the cause here, since a much bigger clone is one base away. V gene TRBV12-3 or TRBV12-4 combines with J gene TRBJ1-2, with D hard to call. V lost 4 bases to trimming and J lost 8 bases, with 14 bases between them. This CDR3 region has 13 residues. The CDR3, as DNA: TGTGCCAGCAGTTGGTCGGGATCGGAGGGCTACACCTTC. This codes for CASSWSGSEGYTF.

Only one count was recorded for this clonotype. This chain connects TRBV4-1 to TRBJ2-7; weak D call: TRBD1 (7 bases). V was clipped by 5 bases and J by 6 bases, with 14 bases between them. The CDR3 is made up of 13 amino acids. Germline lookup yields CDR1 MGHRA and CDR2 YSYEKL. The CDR3 nucleotides read TGCGCCAGCAGCTCAGGGGGGACGGGCGAGCAGTACTTC. It specifies CASSSGGTGEQYF.

Remarks on this clonotype: This sequence may be a read error, since a much larger clone differs from it by one base. Given the absence of the conserved phenylalanine or tryptophan at the CDR3 end, a read error is likely. Because the CDR3's place on the DNA is in doubt, the DNA is left out and the CDR3 is given as listed by TCRdb. The gene calls are TRBV30 and TRBJ1-2; the table gives TRBD1 as D, unverified against the DNA. 13 amino acids form the CDR3, both terminal residues included. Germline V gives CDR1 GTSNPN, CDR2 SVGIG (reference sequence). CDR3: CAYADRGFGGYTC.

This clonotype came up many times. The rearrangement uses TRBV12-3 or TRBV12-4 and TRBJ2-1, with TRBD1 matching over 9 bases. The length of the CDR3 is 15 residues. The junction had 9 bases not matched to a gene; V was cut back by 5 bases and J by 7 bases. The CDR3 DNA follows: TGTGCCAGCAGTGATTACAGGGGGCAGGGGAATGAGCAGTTCTTC. Translating it yields CASSDYRGQGNEQFF.

The sample holds a few counts of this clonotype. Its ends do not fully match the called genes, so a read error is possible. The chain is built from TRBV11-2 and TRBJ2-3, with 10 bases identical to TRBD2. This CDR3 is 15 amino acids long. CDR1 and CDR2 (germline): SGHAT, FQNNGV. In DNA form, the CDR3 reads TGTGCCAGCAGGAAGATAGCGGGGGGCGCAGATGCGCAGTATTTT. It is translated as CASRKIAGGADAQYF.

This clonotype has ten or more counts. The chain combines TRBV6-6 with TRBJ2-1; no reliable D call. The CDR3 covers 14 residues. Trimming removed 3 bases from V and 0 bases from J, with 6 bases in between. CDR1 is MNHNY and CDR2 is SVGAGI in the germline V gene (reference sequence). The CDR3 region is CASSYGNSYNEQFF. The CDR3 DNA reads as TGTGCCAGCAGTTATGGAAACTCCTACAATGAGCAGTTCTTC.

This clonotype showed up many times. This CDR3 is CASSLRGSIRNNEQFF. Written as DNA, the CDR3 is TGTGCCAGCAGTCTCAGGGGCTCCATTAGGAACAATGAGCAGTTCTTC. This chain joins TRBV6-2 or TRBV6-3 and TRBJ2-1; maybe TRBD1 (6 bases). The V and J ends lost 5 bases and 5 bases respectively, with 19 bases between them. Germline-derived CDR1 and CDR2 are MNHEY and SVGEGT. The CDR3 spans 16 residues.

This clonotype was counted ten times or more. The chain links TRBV28 to TRBJ2-5; TRBD2 is a possible D gene (7 bases). Germline V gene lookup returns CDR1 MDHEN and CDR2 SYDVKM. The CDR3 sequence is 15 residues long. V was pared by 6 bases and J by 5 bases, with 19 bases between. CDR3 in DNA: TGTGCCAGCAGCTTAGGAGGGGGGGGGCGGGAGACCCAGTACTTC. Translated: CASSLGGGGRETQYF.

This chain joins TRBV6-2 or TRBV6-3 and TRBJ1-6; D unclear. Germline V CDR1 and CDR2: MNHEY, SVGEGT. The CDR3 spans 10 residues. V was cut by 11 bases and J by 8 bases, with 7 bases left in between. The CDR3 DNA follows: TGTGCCCCCGTGGATTCACCCCTCCACTTT. As protein: CAPVDSPLHF.

In regard to this clonotype: This sequence may be a read error, since a much larger clone differs from it by one base. The chain has TRBV6-1 and TRBJ2-4; tentative D call: TRBD2 (6 bases). V was cut by 0 bases and J by 13 bases, with 19 bases left in between. The CDR3 contains 15 residues. In germline, CDR1 is MNHNS, CDR2 SASEGT. The DNA of the CDR3 is TGTGCCAGCAGTGAAGCGGAGACTAGTTTTTACGGGCAGTACTTC. As protein: CASSEAETSFYGQYF.

This clonotype occurred many times. This chain joins TRBV24-1 and TRBJ2-5; TRBD1 aligns across 8 bases. Unmatched junction bases numbered 8, after V lost 4 bases and J lost 5 bases. The CDR3 consists of 15 residues. CDR1 is KGHDR, CDR2 SFDVKD, per germline. CDR3 region: CATSDLGQGRETQYF. In nucleotides, the CDR3 is TGTGCCACCAGTGACCTCGGACAGGGTCGCGAGACCCAGTACTTC.

This clonotype was recorded at least ten times. This chain joins TRBV18 and TRBJ2-7; D may be TRBD1 (6 bases). The CDR3 has 15 amino acids. Germline V lookup: CDR1 KGHSH, CDR2 LQKENI. Trimming left V 1 base short and J 4 bases short, with 14 bases between. The CDR3 is CASSPRLLQGYEQYF. The CDR3 DNA sequence: TGTGCCAGCTCACCACGATTGCTACAGGGTTACGAGCAGTACTTC.

The chain joins TRBV28 to TRBJ1-1; 7 bases agree with TRBD1. There are 19 residues in the CDR3. With V trimmed by 6 bases and J by 4 bases, 23 bases remained unmatched. Germline CDR1 and CDR2: MDHEN and SYDVKM. The CDR3 here is CASSQIGGAGRLIGTEAFF. The CDR3 region has the DNA TGTGCCAGCAGCCAGATAGGGGGCGCGGGCCGATTGATCGGCACTGAAGCTTTCTTT. Full variable domain (missing parts from reference TRBV28 and TRBJ1-1): DVKVTQSSRYLVKRTGEKVFLECVQDMDHENMFWYRQDPGLGLRLIYFSYDVKMKEKGDIPEGYSVSREKKERFSLILESASTNQTSMYLCASSQIGGAGRLIGTEAFFGQGTRLTVV.

In this sample, this clonotype turned up many times. J is TRBJ2-1 and V is TRBV20-1; 9 bases are a match to TRBD2. The CDR3 runs to 16 residues. CDR1 DFQATT and CDR2 SNEGSKA come from the germline V gene (reference sequence). V trimming: 3 bases; J trimming: 5 bases; junction bases outside the gene matches: 11. CDR3 coding DNA: TGCAGTGCTAGGCTGGCGGGGGGGCGGGGTGACAATGAGCAGTTCTTC. Protein: CSARLAGGRGDNEQFF.

This clonotype was detected only a few times. This chain connects TRBV6-2 or TRBV6-3 to TRBJ1-5; weak D call: TRBD1 (6 bases). The CDR3 extends over 14 amino acids. The V end was cut by 8 bases, the J end by 6 bases, with 17 bases between. CDR1 and CDR2 (germline): MNHEY, SVGEGT. The CDR3 DNA is TGTGCCAGCGCCCAGAGGGGGTTTGGTCAGCCCCAGCATTTT. Translating gives CASAQRGFGQPQHF.

This clonotype was detected a few times. The chain joins TRBV29-1 to TRBJ2-2; D remains ambiguous. From germline, CDR1 is SQVTM and CDR2 ANQGSEA. The CDR3 totals 14 residues. Trimming stripped 6 bases from V and 4 bases from J, with 15 bases between. The CDR3 nucleotides read TGCAGCGTCTCCCCCGTTCGGTCCACCGGGGAGCTGTTTTTT. Translated, it gives CSVSPVRSTGELFF.

This chain links TRBV20-1 with TRBJ2-1, with 12 bases identical to TRBD2. V was clipped by 7 bases and J by 7 bases; unmatched bases: 11. This CDR3 is 15 amino acids long. Germline V gene lookup returns CDR1 DFQATT and CDR2 SNEGSKA (reference sequence). CDR3 amino acids: CSVGLAGSGANEQFF. The CDR3 bases are TGCAGTGTAGGACTAGCGGGATCCGGGGCAAATGAGCAGTTCTTC.

This clonotype occurred many times. V is TRBV20-1 and J is TRBJ1-2; 9 bases agree with TRBD1. The CDR3 has 15 residues. J was trimmed by 4 bases and V by 1 base; bases with no gene match: 7. In germline, CDR1 is DFQATT, CDR2 SNEGSKA (reference sequence). The CDR3 nucleotides are TGCAGTGCTAGAGTTCCGGACAGGGGCGCCTATGGCTACACCTTC. Residues: CSARVPDRGAYGYTF.

This clonotype has at least ten counts. This chain uses TRBV3-1 with TRBJ1-2, with 10 nucleotides matching TRBD1. V lost 2 bases and J lost 3; bases outside the gene matches: 6. CDR3 length: 16 residues. The germline CDR1 and CDR2 sequences are LGHDT and YNNKEL (reference sequence). CDR3 region: CASSQPRTGGYYGYTF. As DNA, the CDR3 is TGTGCCAGCAGCCAACCGAGGACAGGGGGATACTATGGCTACACCTTC.

Ten or more counts support this clonotype. The gene calls are TRBV7-2 and TRBJ2-5; D is perhaps TRBD2 (6 bases). Germline V gene data show CDR1 as SGHTA and CDR2 as FQGNSA. Trimming took 6 bases from V and 5 from J, leaving 19 bases between them. The CDR3 runs 15 residues. The DNA of the CDR3 is TGTGCCAGCAGACCCTTGGGGGGAGGTCTCGAGACCCAGTACTTC. Its protein product is CASRPLGGGLETQYF.

The table lists this clonotype with many counts. The J gene is TRBJ2-1, the V gene TRBV25-1, with D perhaps TRBD2 (7 bases). V was trimmed by 8 bases and J by 3 bases, leaving 20 bases between them. CDR3 length equals 16 residues. Germline values: CDR1 MGHDK, CDR2 SYGVNS. The CDR3: CASRRGGQGYYNEQFF. In DNA, the CDR3 is TGTGCCAGCCGAAGGGGGGGTCAGGGGTACTACAATGAGCAGTTCTTC.

This clonotype was observed many times. The chain recombines TRBV7-2 with TRBJ1-2, with D maybe TRBD1 (5 bases). Trimming cost V 3 bases and J 3 bases, with 8 bases left between them. The germline V gene encodes CDR1 SGHTA and CDR2 FQGNSA. The CDR3 loop spans 13 amino acids. CDR3: CASSFGRDYGYTF. In nucleotides, the CDR3 is TGTGCCAGCAGCTTCGGCAGGGACTATGGCTACACCTTC.

This clonotype came up a few times. This may stem from a read error, because a much larger clone lies one nucleotide away. This chain connects TRBV12-3 or TRBV12-4 to TRBJ1-4; a weak D match, TRBD1 (5 bases). V was clipped by 4 bases and J by 4 bases, with 10 bases between them. This CDR3 has 14 residues. In nucleotides, the CDR3 is TGTGCCAGCAGTTGCCAGGGACTTAATGAAAAACTGTTTTTT. It translates to CASSCQGLNEKLFF.

In its sample, this clonotype was seen many times. The V and J genes are TRBV14 and TRBJ2-7; D may correspond to TRBD1 or TRBD2 (5 bases each). In germline, CDR1 is SGHDN, CDR2 FVKESK. The CDR3 has 13 residues. V was pared by 6 bases and J by 2 bases, with 11 bases between. The CDR3: CASSGDGTYEQYF. DNA of the CDR3: TGTGCCAGCAGTGGGGACGGGACCTACGAGCAGTACTTC.

This clonotype occurred many times. The J gene is TRBJ2-1, the V gene TRBV5-1, with a tentative D call TRBD1 (6 bases). Per germline, CDR1 SGHRS and CDR2 YFSETQ. This CDR3 spans 14 amino acids. V was shortened by 2 bases and J by 3 bases, with 9 bases between the two germline ends. CDR3 protein: CASSLETGYNEQFF. The CDR3 nucleotides are TGCGCCAGCAGCTTAGAGACAGGCTACAATGAGCAGTTCTTC.